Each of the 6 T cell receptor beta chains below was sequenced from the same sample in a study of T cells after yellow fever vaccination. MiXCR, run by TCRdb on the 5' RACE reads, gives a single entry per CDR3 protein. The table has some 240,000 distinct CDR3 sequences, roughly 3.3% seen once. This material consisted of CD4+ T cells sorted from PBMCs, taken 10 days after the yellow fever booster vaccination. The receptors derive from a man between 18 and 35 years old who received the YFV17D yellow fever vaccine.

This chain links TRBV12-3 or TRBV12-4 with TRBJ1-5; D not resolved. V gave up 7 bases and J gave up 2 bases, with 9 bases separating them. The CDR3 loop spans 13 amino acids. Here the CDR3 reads CASTSFRNQPQHF. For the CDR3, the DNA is TGTGCCAGCACCTCGTTTCGCAATCAGCCCCAGCATTTT.

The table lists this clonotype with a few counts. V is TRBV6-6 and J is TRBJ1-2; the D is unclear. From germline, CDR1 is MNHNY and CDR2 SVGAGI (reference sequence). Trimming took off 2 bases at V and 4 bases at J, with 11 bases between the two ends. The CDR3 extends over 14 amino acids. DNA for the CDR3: TGTGCCAGCAGTTACGCATCCTCTAGCTATGGCTACACCTTC. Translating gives CASSYASSSYGYTF.

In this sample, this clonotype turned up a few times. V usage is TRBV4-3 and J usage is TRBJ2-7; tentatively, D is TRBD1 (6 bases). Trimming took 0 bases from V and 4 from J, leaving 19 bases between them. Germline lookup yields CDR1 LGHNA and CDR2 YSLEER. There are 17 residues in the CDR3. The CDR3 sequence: CASSQERGSLGNYEQYF. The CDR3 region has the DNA TGCGCCAGCAGCCAAGAGAGGGGGTCTCTAGGGAATTACGAGCAGTACTTC.

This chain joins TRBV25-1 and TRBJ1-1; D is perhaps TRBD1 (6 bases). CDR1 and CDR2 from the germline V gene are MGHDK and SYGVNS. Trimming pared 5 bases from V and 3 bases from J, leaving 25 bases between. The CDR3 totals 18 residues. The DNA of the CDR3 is TGTGCCAGCAGTCAAGGGGGGCAGTTGAATAGGGTACACACTGAAGCTTTCTTT. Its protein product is CASSQGGQLNRVHTEAFF.

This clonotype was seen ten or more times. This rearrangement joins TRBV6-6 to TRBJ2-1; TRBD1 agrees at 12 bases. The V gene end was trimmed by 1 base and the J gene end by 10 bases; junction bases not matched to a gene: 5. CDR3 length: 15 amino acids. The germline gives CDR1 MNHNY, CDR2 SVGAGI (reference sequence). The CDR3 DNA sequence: TGTGCCAGCAGTTACTTGGGACAGGGGGCAGGGGAGCAGTTCTTC. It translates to CASSYLGQGAGEQFF.

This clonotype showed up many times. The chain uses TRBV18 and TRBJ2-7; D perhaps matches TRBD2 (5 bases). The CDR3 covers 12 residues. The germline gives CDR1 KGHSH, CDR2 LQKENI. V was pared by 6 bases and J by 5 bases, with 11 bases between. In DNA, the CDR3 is TGTGCCAGCTCCCCTCCCGGGGACGAGCAGTACGTC. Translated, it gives CASSPPGDEQYV.